This TCR beta chain derives from a study of radiation and T cells in renal cell carcinoma. Note on this clone: The antigen remains unidentified.

V lost 2 bases to trimming and J lost 1 base; unmatched junction nucleotides: 12. CDR1 SGHRS and CDR2 YFSETQ come from the germline V gene. CDR3 length equals 17 residues. Study outcomes and limitations: From baseline, blood top tumor clonotypes peaked at 2 weeks post-radiation.

TCRdb's table, derived via immunoSEQ multiplex PCR, lists solely in-frame clones and lacks some. The data contain some 150,000 clones, roughly 90% of them seen just once; the ten biggest clones take up 15% to 20%. The time point denotes: blood 4 weeks post-SBRT, at nephrectomy. Treatment of the sample: 15 Gy SBRT to primary tumor, nephrectomy 4 weeks later. Nephrectomy followed 15 Gy stereotactic body radiation by 4 weeks. Blood was sampled at baseline, 2 weeks and 4 weeks after SBRT. The sequencing here drew on blood, taken from a patient whose treatment included radiotherapy and nephrectomy. The TCR originated in a woman aged 45 to 65 with renal cell carcinoma. The chain is built from TRBV5-1 and TRBJ2-7; 7 bases line up with TRBD1. CDR3 coding DNA: TGCGCCAGCAGCTTTTCTTTTGGGACAGCGATATCCTACGAGCAGTACTTC. Translated, it gives CASSFSFGTAISYEQYF.